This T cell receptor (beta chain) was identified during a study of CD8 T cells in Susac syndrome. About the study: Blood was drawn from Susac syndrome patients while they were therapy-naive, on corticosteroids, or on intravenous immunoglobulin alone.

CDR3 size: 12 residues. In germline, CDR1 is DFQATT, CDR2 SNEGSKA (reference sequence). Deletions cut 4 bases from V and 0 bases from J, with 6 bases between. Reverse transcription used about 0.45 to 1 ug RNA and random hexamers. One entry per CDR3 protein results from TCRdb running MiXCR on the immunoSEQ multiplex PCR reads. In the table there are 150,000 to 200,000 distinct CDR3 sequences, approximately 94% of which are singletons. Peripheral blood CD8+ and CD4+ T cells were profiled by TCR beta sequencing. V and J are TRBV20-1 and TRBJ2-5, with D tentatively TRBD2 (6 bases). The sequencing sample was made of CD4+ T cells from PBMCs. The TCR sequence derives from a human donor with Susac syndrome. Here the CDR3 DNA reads TGCAGTGCTACTAGCGACCAAGAGACCCAGTACTTC. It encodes CSATSDQETQYF.